This T cell receptor (beta chain) appears in the sequencing data of a study of technical replicates of blood from a handful of donors. The protocol was immunoSEQ multiplex PCR, while the TCRdb copy is restricted to in-frame clones and leaves out a portion. The data contain tens of thousands of clones, about 93% of them singletons. The sequenced material came from PBMCs. The receptor was isolated from a human donor in good health. Some clones in this sample may be carry-over from other donors' samples.

The CDR3 coding sequence is TGCGCCAGCAGCGCAGGGGAAACGAACACTGAAGCTTTCTTT. Amino acids: CASSAGETNTEAFF. This chain joins TRBV5-1 and TRBJ1-1; a possible D gene is TRBD1 (6 bases). CDR1 is SGHRS, CDR2 YFSETQ, per germline. V was clipped by 4 bases and J by 1 base, with 11 bases between them. The CDR3 sequence is 14 residues long.